This T cell receptor beta chain is drawn from a study of T-cell reconstitution after alpha-beta-depleted transplantation in children. Unique molecular identifiers tagged the TCRbeta library. Using its own MiXCR run on the PCR reads, TCRdb lists one record per CDR3 protein. The sample includes about 340,000 distinct CDR3 sequences, under 13% of them seen just once. This sequence was found in a human donor who donated a stem cell graft to a child with acute lymphoblastic leukemia. The material was PBMCs from the stem cell graft donor, obtained from the stem cell graft.

DNA of the CDR3: TGTGCCAGCAGCCGGACTACAGGGGCCTGGGGCACTGAAGCTTTCTTT. Protein sequence: CASSRTTGAWGTEAFF. The chain recombines TRBV7-9 with TRBJ1-1, with 7 positions matching TRBD1. J gave up 4 bases and V 5 bases, and 13 bases lay outside the gene matches. The CDR3 has 16 amino acids. Germline V gene data show CDR1 as SEHNR and CDR2 as FQNEAQ (reference sequence).